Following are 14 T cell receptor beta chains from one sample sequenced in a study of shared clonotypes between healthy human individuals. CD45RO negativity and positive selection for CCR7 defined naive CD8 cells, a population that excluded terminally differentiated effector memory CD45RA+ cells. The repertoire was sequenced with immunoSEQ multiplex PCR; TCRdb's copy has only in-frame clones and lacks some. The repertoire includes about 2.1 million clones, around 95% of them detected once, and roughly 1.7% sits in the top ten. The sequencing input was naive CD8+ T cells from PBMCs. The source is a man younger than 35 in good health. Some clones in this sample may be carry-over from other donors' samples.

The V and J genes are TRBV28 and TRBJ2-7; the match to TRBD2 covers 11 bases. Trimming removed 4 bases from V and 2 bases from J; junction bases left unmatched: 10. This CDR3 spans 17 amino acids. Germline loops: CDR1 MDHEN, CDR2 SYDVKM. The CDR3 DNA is TGTGCCAGCAGTTGGACTAGCGGGTTCGGAACACCCTACGAGCAGTACTTC. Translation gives CASSWTSGFGTPYEQYF.

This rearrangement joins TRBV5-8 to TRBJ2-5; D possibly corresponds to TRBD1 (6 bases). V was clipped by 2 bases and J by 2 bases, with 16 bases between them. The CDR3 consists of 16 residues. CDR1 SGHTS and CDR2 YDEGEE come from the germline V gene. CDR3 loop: CASSFPRQAPQETQYF. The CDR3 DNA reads TGTGCCAGCAGCTTCCCAAGACAGGCCCCTCAAGAGACCCAGTACTTC.

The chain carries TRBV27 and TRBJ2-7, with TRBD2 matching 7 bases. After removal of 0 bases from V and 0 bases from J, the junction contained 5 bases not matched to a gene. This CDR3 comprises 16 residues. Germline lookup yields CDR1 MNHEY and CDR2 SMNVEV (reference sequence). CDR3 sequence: CASSLSGGAVSYEQYF. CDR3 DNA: TGTGCCAGCAGTTTATCGGGAGGGGCAGTCTCCTACGAGCAGTACTTC.

CDR3 nucleotides: TGCGCCAGCAGCCAAGATTGGAGGACTAGCGGGAGGACCTACAATGAGCAGTTCTTC. Translating gives CASSQDWRTSGRTYNEQFF. This rearrangement joins TRBV4-1 to TRBJ2-1; TRBD2 matches at 14 bases. V lost 0 bases and J lost 2; bases outside the gene matches: 6. This CDR3 is 19 amino acids long. Germline V gives CDR1 MGHRA, CDR2 YSYEKL.

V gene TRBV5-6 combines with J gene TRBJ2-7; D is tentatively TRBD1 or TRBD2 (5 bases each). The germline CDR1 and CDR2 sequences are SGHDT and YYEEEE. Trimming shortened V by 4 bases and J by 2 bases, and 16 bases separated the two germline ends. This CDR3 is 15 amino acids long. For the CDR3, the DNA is TGTGCCAGCAGCATGGGACCTACGGGCGCCTACGAGCAGTACTTC. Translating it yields CASSMGPTGAYEQYF.

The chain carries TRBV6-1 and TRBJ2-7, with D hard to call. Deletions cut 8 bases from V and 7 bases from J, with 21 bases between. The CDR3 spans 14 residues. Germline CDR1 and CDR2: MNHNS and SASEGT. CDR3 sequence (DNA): TGTGCCAGCCATTTCCGTGGATCCTACGAGGAGCAGTACTTC. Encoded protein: CASHFRGSYEEQYF.

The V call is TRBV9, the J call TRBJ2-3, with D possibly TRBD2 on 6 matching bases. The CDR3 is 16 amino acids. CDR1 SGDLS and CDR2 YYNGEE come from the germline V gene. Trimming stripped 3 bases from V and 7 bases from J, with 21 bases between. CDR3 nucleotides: TGTGCCAGCAGCGCGCGGGACTCCGCGTCCCCTTATACGCAGTATTTT. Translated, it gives CASSARDSASPYTQYF.

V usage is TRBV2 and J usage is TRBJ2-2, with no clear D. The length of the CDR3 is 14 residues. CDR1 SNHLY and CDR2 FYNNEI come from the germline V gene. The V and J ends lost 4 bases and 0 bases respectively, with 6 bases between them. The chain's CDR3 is CASSVKPNTGELFF. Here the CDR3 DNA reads TGTGCCAGCAGTGTAAAACCGAACACCGGGGAGCTGTTTTTT. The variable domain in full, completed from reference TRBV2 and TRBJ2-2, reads EPEVTQTPSHQVTQMGQEVILRCVPISNHLYFYWYRQILGQKVEFLVSFYNNEISEKSEIFDDQFSVERPDGSNFTLKIRSTKLEDSAMYFCASSVKPNTGELFFGEGSRLTVL.

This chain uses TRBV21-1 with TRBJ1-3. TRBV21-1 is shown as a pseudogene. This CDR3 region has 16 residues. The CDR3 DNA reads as TGTGCCAGCAGCAACCCCGTGGGAGGGCTTGGAAACACCATATATTTT. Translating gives CASSNPVGGLGNTIYF.

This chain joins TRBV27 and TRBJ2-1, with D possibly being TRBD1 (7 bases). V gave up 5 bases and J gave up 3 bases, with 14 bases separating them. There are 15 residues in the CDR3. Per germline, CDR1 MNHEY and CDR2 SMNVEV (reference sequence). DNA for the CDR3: TGTGCCAGCAGTGCGGGACAGAACCTCTACAATGAGCAGTTCTTC. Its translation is CASSAGQNLYNEQFF.

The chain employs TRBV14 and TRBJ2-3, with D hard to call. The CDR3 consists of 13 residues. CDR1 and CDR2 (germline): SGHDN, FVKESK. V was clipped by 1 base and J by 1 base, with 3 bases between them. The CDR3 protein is CASSQGRTDTQYF. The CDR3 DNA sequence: TGTGCCAGCAGCCAAGGACGCACAGATACGCAGTATTTT.

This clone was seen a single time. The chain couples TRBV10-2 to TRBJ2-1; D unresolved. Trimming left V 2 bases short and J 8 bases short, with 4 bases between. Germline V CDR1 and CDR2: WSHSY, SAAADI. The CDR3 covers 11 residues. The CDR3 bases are TGCGCCAGCAGTGAGAGGGATGAGCAGTTCTTC. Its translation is CASSERDEQFF.

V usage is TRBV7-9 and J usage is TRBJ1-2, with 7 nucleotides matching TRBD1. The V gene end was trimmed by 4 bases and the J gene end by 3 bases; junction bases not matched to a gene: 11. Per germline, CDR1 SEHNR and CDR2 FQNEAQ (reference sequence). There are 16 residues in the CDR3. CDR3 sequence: CASSSARDSIDYGYTF. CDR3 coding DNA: TGTGCCAGCAGCTCGGCCCGGGACAGCATAGACTATGGCTACACCTTC.

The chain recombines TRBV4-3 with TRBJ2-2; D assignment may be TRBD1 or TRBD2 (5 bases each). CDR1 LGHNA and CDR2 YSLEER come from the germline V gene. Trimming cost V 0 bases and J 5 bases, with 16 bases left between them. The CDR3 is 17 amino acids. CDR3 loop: CASSQDRGRSGTGELFF. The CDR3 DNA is TGCGCCAGCAGCCAAGATAGGGGACGTTCAGGGACCGGGGAGCTGTTTTTT.